Listed below are T cell receptor beta chains from one sample, sequenced in a study of control samples from healthy donors and cancer patients. The repertoire was sequenced with immunoSEQ multiplex PCR; TCRdb's copy has only in-frame clones and lacks some. Of fewer than 200,000 clones detected, just under 95% appear once; the ten largest clones hold roughly 3.9%. The sequencing input was blood. These receptors originate from a woman aged 55-69 years in good health. The CDR3 runs from the conserved cysteine through the conserved F or W. The D gene is left open where the match is weak. Clone size is given for some rows only: seen once, a few or many times, or a class if the clone is expanded.

abundance	v_gene	j_gene	d_gene	CDR3aa	CDR3nt
NA	TRBV7-6	TRBJ1-2	NA	CASSLVFGGGLDGYTF	TGTGCCAGCAGCTTAGTGTTCGGGGGGGGGCTCGATGGCTACACCTTC
NA	TRBV12-3/TRBV12-4	TRBJ1-1	NA	CASSLGLRTEAFF	TGTGCCAGCAGTTTAGGGTTGAGGACAGAAGCTTTCTTT
NA	TRBV7-2	TRBJ1-6	NA	CASSLRQNSPLHF	TGTGCCAGCAGCTTACGACAGAATTCACCCCTCCACTTT
NA	TRBV20-1	TRBJ1-1	NA	CSARATEAFF	TGCAGTGCTAGAGCCACTGAAGCTTTCTTT
NA	TRBV7-9	TRBJ1-3	NA	CASSFRALRSVNTIYF	TGTGCCAGCAGCTTTCGAGCCTTGCGATCGGTAAACACCATATATTTT
NA	TRBV6-2/TRBV6-3	TRBJ1-5	TRBD1	CASSSTGGYQPQHF	TGTGCCAGCAGTTCAACAGGGGGATATCAGCCCCAGCATTTT
NA	TRBV19	TRBJ1-2	NA	CASTFGQNYGYTF	TGTGCCAGTACCTTTGGACAGAACTATGGCTACACCTTC
NA	TRBV10-2	TRBJ1-2	NA	CASSESGNYGYTF	TGCGCCAGCAGTGAGTCAGGGAACTATGGCTACACCTTC
NA	TRBV6-5	TRBJ1-3	NA	CASSIGGSGNTIYF	TGTGCCAGCAGCATTGGGGGGTCTGGAAACACCATATATTTT
NA	TRBV4-2	TRBJ1-2	TRBD1	CSSSHRDRDGYGYTF	TGTTCCAGCAGTCACCGGGACAGGGATGGCTATGGCTACACCTTC
NA	TRBV10-3	TRBJ2-6	NA	CAISESGREASSGANVLTF	TGTGCCATCAGTGAGTCAGGCAGAGAAGCCTCCTCTGGGGCCAACGTCCTGACTTTC
NA	TRBV6-6	TRBJ1-5	NA	CASRDYSNQPQHF	TGTGCCAGCAGGGATTATAGTAATCAACCCCAGCATTTT
NA	TRBV7-8	TRBJ1-1	NA	CASMGQTLNTEAFF	TGTGCCAGCATGGGGCAAACCTTGAACACTGAAGCTTTCTTT
NA	TRBV5-1	TRBJ2-2	TRBD2	CASSLILAGGPRELFF	TGCGCCAGCAGCTTGATACTAGCGGGGGGGCCGCGGGAGCTGTTTTTT
NA	TRBV11-3	TRBJ2-7	NA	CASSSIDGDEQYF	TGTGCCAGCAGCTCCATCGACGGTGACGAGCAGTACTTC
NA	TRBV6-1	TRBJ1-2	NA	CASSEVGIYGYTF	TGTGCCAGCAGTGAAGTGGGGATCTATGGCTACACCTTC
NA	TRBV4-1	TRBJ1-4	NA	CASSIGGAVNEKLFF	TGCGCCAGCAGCATCGGAGGGGCCGTAAATGAAAAACTGTTTTTT
NA	TRBV6-6	TRBJ2-7	NA	CASSATRSSYEQYF	TGTGCCAGCAGTGCAACTAGGAGCTCCTACGAGCAGTACTTC
NA	TRBV5-4	TRBJ2-7	TRBD2	CASSLAGSGGARTYEQYF	TGTGCCAGCAGCTTGGCCGGTAGCGGGGGGGCCAGAACCTACGAGCAGTACTTC
NA	TRBV4-1	TRBJ1-5	NA	CASSQDPNQPQHF	TGCGCCAGCAGCCAAGATCCGAATCAGCCCCAGCATTTT
once	TRBV18	TRBJ1-1	NA	CASSRAGGIEAFF	TGTGCCAGCTCACGCGCTGGGGGAATTGAAGCTTTCTTT
NA	TRBV10-3	TRBJ1-1	TRBD1	CAISPRDRGNTEAFF	TGTGCCATCAGTCCCCGGGACAGGGGGAACACTGAAGCTTTCTTT
NA	TRBV5-4	TRBJ2-7	TRBD1	CAIAGTGVREQYF	TGTGCCATCGCCGGGACAGGGGTTCGGGAGCAGTACTTC
NA	TRBV5-4	TRBJ2-2	TRBD1	CASSYPGTGSNTGELFF	TGTGCCAGCAGTTATCCTGGGACAGGTTCTAACACCGGGGAGCTGTTTTTT
NA	TRBV6-2/TRBV6-3	TRBJ1-6	TRBD1	CASSQIETGVWDNSPLHF	TGTGCCAGCAGTCAGATTGAAACAGGGGTTTGGGATAATTCACCCCTCCACTTT
NA	TRBV4-3	TRBJ1-1	TRBD1	CASSQDRGTAFF	TGCGCCAGCAGCCAAGACAGGGGGACAGCTTTCTTT
NA	TRBV12-5	TRBJ2-2	NA	CASGFLGAGVTGELFF	TGTGCTAGTGGGTTCCTAGGGGCAGGGGTTACCGGGGAGCTGTTTTTT
NA	TRBV6-5	TRBJ2-7	NA	CASTLAGNPYEQYF	TGTGCCAGCACCCTGGCAGGGAACCCCTACGAGCAGTACTTC
NA	TRBV7-6	TRBJ2-1	NA	CASSRTGDSYNEQFF	TGTGCCAGCAGCCGGACGGGGGACTCCTACAATGAGCAGTTCTTC
once	TRBV3-1/TRBV3-2	TRBJ2-3	NA	CASSRSSTDTQYF	TGTGCCAGCAGCCGAAGTAGCACAGATACGCAGTATTTT
NA	TRBV24-1	TRBJ2-3	NA	CATSDWGEIDTQYF	TGTGCCACCAGTGATTGGGGTGAGATAGATACGCAGTATTTT
NA	TRBV10-3	TRBJ1-4	NA	CAIANGREKLFF	TGTGCCATCGCCAACGGGCGTGAAAAACTGTTTTTT
once	TRBV10-3	TRBJ1-2	NA	CATSTAGEDYGYTF	TGTGCCACCTCAACCGCAGGGGAAGACTATGGCTACACCTTC
NA	TRBV5-6	TRBJ1-1	NA	CASSLIGRRTEAFF	TGTGCCAGCAGCTTGATTGGGAGAAGGACTGAAGCTTTCTTT
NA	TRBV6-5	TRBJ1-2	NA	CASSLDSSGPGAF	TGTGCCAGCAGTCTAGACAGCAGTGGTCCCGGTGCCTTC
NA	TRBV6-6	TRBJ2-7	NA	CASGGQGHVSYEQYF	TGTGCCAGCGGGGGTCAGGGGCACGTCTCCTACGAGCAGTACTTC
NA	TRBV11-3	TRBJ1-1	TRBD1	CASSPGTGGTEAFF	TGTGCCAGCAGCCCCGGGACAGGGGGTACTGAAGCTTTCTTT
once	TRBV5-1	TRBJ2-5	NA	CASNPGGIGETQYF	TGCGCCAGCAACCCAGGGGGGATCGGAGAGACCCAGTACTTC
NA	TRBV11-2	TRBJ1-5	NA	CASSLALNQPQHF	TGTGCCAGCAGCTTAGCTCTCAATCAGCCCCAGCATTTT
NA	TRBV5-1	TRBJ2-7	NA	CASSLYSYNYEQYF	TGCGCCAGCAGCTTGTATAGTTACAACTACGAGCAGTACTTC
NA	TRBV27	TRBJ1-2	TRBD1	CASSPGTGTGYTF	TGTGCCAGCAGTCCCGGGACAGGGACGGGCTACACCTTC
NA	TRBV7-7	TRBJ2-3	NA	CASSSSRLADTQYF	TGTGCCAGCAGCTCGTCTCGACTGGCAGATACGCAGTATTTT
NA	TRBV6-6	TRBJ2-2	NA	CASRLEESTGELFF	TGTGCCAGCAGATTGGAAGAATCAACCGGGGAGCTGTTTTTT
NA	TRBV10-3	TRBJ1-5	TRBD1	CAIRGGQGNQPQHF	TGTGCCATCAGAGGGGGACAGGGGAATCAGCCCCAGCATTTT
NA	TRBV28	TRBJ1-1	NA	CASKVRVGTEAFF	TGTGCCAGCAAGGTCAGGGTAGGCACTGAAGCTTTCTTT
NA	TRBV1	TRBJ1-6	NA	CTSSQGQGSSPLHF	TGCACCAGCAGCCAGGGACAGGGGAGTTCACCCCTCCACTTT
NA	TRBV7-9	TRBJ1-2	NA	CASSFYGVNYGYTF	TGTGCCAGCAGCTTTTATGGCGTTAACTATGGCTACACCTTC
NA	TRBV3-1/TRBV3-2	TRBJ2-7	NA	CASSLWDDSYEQYF	TGTGCCAGCAGCCTGTGGGACGACTCCTACGAGCAGTACTTC
NA	TRBV7-9	TRBJ1-3	NA	CASSESRTELQNTIYF	TGTGCCAGCAGCGAATCCAGGACAGAACTTCAAAACACCATATATTTT
NA	TRBV29-1	TRBJ1-1	NA	CSSRPWNTEAFF	TGCAGCTCCCGTCCCTGGAACACTGAAGCTTTCTTT